The 26 T cell receptor beta chains presented below share a single source sample, sequenced in a study of T cells in Graves' hyperthyroidism and ophthalmopathy (dated by TCRdb to between 2019 and 2020). Library creation used multiplex PCR. The instrument given in TCRdb is Illumina HiSeq 2000. TCR beta CDR3 regions were amplified from RNA transcripts. The first round of RT-PCR for the TCR CDR3 was performed with the HTBI primer set and the Qiagen OneStep RT-PCR kit. TCRdb reprocessing: public reads trimmed at Q25 with fastp, clones called with MiXCR, in-frame beta chains kept. Each CDR3 protein appears once, grouped with its most common genes and DNA. The sample table shows about 360,000 distinct CDR3 sequences, and around 14% are seen once. Jointly, the top ten make up 9% to 9.5% of the sample. Sequencing was carried out using blood. The receptor source for this set is a woman younger than 30 with Graves' hyperthyroidism.

This clonotype has at least ten counts. This chain joins TRBV9 and TRBJ2-1; no clear D gene. The CDR3 length is 17 residues. Germline V CDR1 and CDR2: SGDLS, YYNGEE. V dropped 3 bases and J dropped 2 bases, with 18 bases sitting between them. CDR3 amino acids: CASSAPLRGPPYNEQFF. The CDR3 DNA follows: TGTGCCAGCAGCGCCCCTTTGCGAGGCCCCCCCTACAATGAGCAGTTCTTC.

The sample holds many counts of this clonotype. V is TRBV20-1 and J is TRBJ1-1; D is uncertain. V was pared by 3 bases and J by 8 bases, with 10 bases between. The CDR3 is 11 residues long. The V gene's germline CDR1 is DFQATT and CDR2 SNEGSKA (reference sequence). The CDR3 DNA is TGCAGTGCTAGTGGGAGGACGGAAGCTTTCTTT. Translation: CSASGRTEAFF.

This clonotype was detected many times. The chain joins TRBV29-1 to TRBJ2-1; 9 bases are a match to TRBD2. Trimming cost V 3 bases and J 1 base; bases outside gene matches: 4. Germline CDR1 is SQVTM and CDR2 is ANQGSEA. This CDR3 comprises 15 residues. The CDR3 here is CSVDSGRFSYNEQFF. CDR3 DNA: TGCAGCGTTGACAGCGGGAGGTTTTCCTACAATGAGCAGTTCTTC.

The sample holds many counts of this clonotype. The chain couples TRBV29-1 to TRBJ2-1, with D perhaps matching TRBD2 (7 bases). Germline V gene lookup returns CDR1 SQVTM and CDR2 ANQGSEA. The CDR3 runs 12 residues. Trimming stripped 7 bases from V and 9 bases from J, with 16 bases between. CDR3 loop: CSAEGGFGEQFF. The CDR3 region has the DNA TGCAGCGCGGAGGGGGGGTTCGGTGAGCAGTTCTTC.

This clonotype was counted ten times or more. The chain joins TRBV3-1 to TRBJ2-1; TRBD2 aligns across 8 bases. CDR3 length: 16 residues. The ends lost 6 bases at V and 5 bases at J; junction bases unmatched: 12. Germline CDR1 is LGHDT and CDR2 is YNNKEL (reference sequence). The CDR3 sequence is CASRLTSGGRNNEQFF. CDR3 sequence (DNA): TGTGCCAGCAGACTTACGTCAGGCGGGAGGAACAATGAGCAGTTCTTC.

This chain connects TRBV19 to TRBJ2-1, with D perhaps matching TRBD2 (7 bases). Germline V gives CDR1 LNHDA, CDR2 SQIVND (reference sequence). With 6 bases removed from V and 7 bases from J, the gap between germline ends came to 16 bases. The CDR3 has 14 amino acids. The DNA of the CDR3 is TGTGCCAGTAGGGAAAGGGGGGGCCCGAATGAGCAGTTCTTC. This codes for CASRERGGPNEQFF.

This clonotype was observed at least ten times. The J gene is TRBJ2-3, the V gene TRBV20-1; possibly TRBD1 for D (5 bases). The CDR3 has 11 amino acids. The germline V gene has CDR1 DFQATT and CDR2 SNEGSKA (reference sequence). Trimming took 3 bases from V and 7 from J, leaving 8 bases between them. CDR3 coding DNA: TGCAGTGCTAGTTCAGGGAATACGCAGTATTTT. As protein: CSASSGNTQYF.

The chain couples TRBV7-9 to TRBJ1-4; D gene ambiguous. From germline, CDR1 is SEHNR and CDR2 FQNEAQ (reference sequence). The CDR3 length is 14 residues. Trimming shortened V by 5 bases and J by 8 bases, and 15 bases separated the two germline ends. The CDR3 region has the DNA TGTGCCAGCAGCCCCAGGCCGTTGAAGGAAAAACTGTTTTTT. Amino acids: CASSPRPLKEKLFF.

This clonotype was seen just once. This CDR3 reads CASSLGWDGKETQYF. CDR3 nucleotides: TGTGCCAGCAGCTTAGGGTGGGACGGGAAAGAGACCCAGTACTTC. V is TRBV7-9 and J is TRBJ2-5, with D tentatively TRBD1 or TRBD2 (5 bases each). V was clipped by 1 base and J by 3 bases, with 12 bases between them. Germline V gene sequence: CDR1 SEHNR, CDR2 FQNEAQ (reference sequence). The length of the CDR3 is 15 residues. The complete variable domain, with remaining parts taken from reference TRBV7-9 and TRBJ2-5, reads DTGVSQNPRHKITKRGQNVTFRCDPISEHNRLYWYRQTLGQGPEFLTYFQNEAQLEKSRLLSDRFSAERPKGSFSTLEIQRTEQGDSAMYLCASSLGWDGKETQYFGPGTRLLVL.

The chain carries TRBV19 and TRBJ2-2, with 9 bases matching TRBD1. Trimming at V came to 10 bases and at J to 6 bases, leaving 15 bases not matched to a gene. This CDR3 region has 16 residues. Per germline, CDR1 LNHDA and CDR2 SQIVND (reference sequence). The CDR3 spells CATKSLWTGVPGELFF. CDR3 coding DNA: TGTGCCACCAAATCGTTATGGACAGGGGTTCCCGGGGAGCTGTTTTTT.

The chain employs TRBV19 and TRBJ2-1; 9 bases line up with TRBD2. Germline-derived CDR1 and CDR2 are LNHDA and SQIVND (reference sequence). V shed 5 bases, J shed 8 bases, and the junction held 7 bases outside the gene matches. This CDR3 region has 14 residues. The CDR3 DNA reads TGTGCCAGTAGTGAAAGGAGACTAGCGGATGAGCAGTTCTTC. This gives the protein CASSERRLADEQFF.

The chain couples TRBV5-1 to TRBJ1-4; D perhaps matches TRBD1 (5 bases). Germline V CDR1 and CDR2: SGHRS, YFSETQ. Between the trimmed V and J ends, which lost 6 bases and 7 bases, there was a span of 13 bases. The CDR3 is 13 residues long. CDR3 residues: CASTRGGSEKLFF. In nucleotides, the CDR3 is TGCGCCAGCACCCGGGGGGGGTCTGAAAAACTGTTTTTT.

This clonotype appeared many times. V usage is TRBV6-1 and J usage is TRBJ1-1; D is undetermined. This CDR3 is built from 12 residues. From germline, CDR1 is MNHNS and CDR2 SASEGT. Between the trimmed V and J ends, which lost 5 bases and 6 bases, there was a span of 10 bases. Here the CDR3 reads CASSLVRAEAFF. The CDR3 coding sequence is TGTGCCAGCAGTCTCGTCAGAGCTGAAGCTTTCTTT.

Details on this clonotype: A read error may be the cause here, since a much bigger clone is one base away. The chain combines TRBV3-1 with TRBJ1-3; perhaps TRBD1 as D (5 bases). The CDR3 loop spans 16 amino acids. The germline CDR1 and CDR2 sequences are LGHDT and YNNKEL (reference sequence). The CDR3 here is CASSQVPGQLGNTVYF. The DNA for the CDR3 is TGTGCCAGCAGCCAAGTCCCGGGGCAGCTTGGAAACACCGTATATTTT.

This clonotype has at least ten counts. The chain has TRBV5-1 and TRBJ1-2; D gene uncertain. Trimming shortened V by 4 bases and J by 2 bases, and 15 bases separated the two germline ends. Germline values: CDR1 SGHRS, CDR2 YFSETQ. The CDR3 runs to 15 residues. CDR3 sequence (DNA): TGCGCCAGCAGCCTGTTTGGGATGGGCAACTATGGCTACACCTTC. Translated: CASSLFGMGNYGYTF.

This clonotype was counted many times. The rearrangement joins TRBV7-2 to TRBJ1-2; no clear D gene. V shed 4 bases and J shed 8 bases, with 11 bases lying between them. CDR1 is SGHTA, CDR2 FQGNSA, per germline. The CDR3 totals 12 residues. The CDR3 DNA is TGTGCCAGCAGCTCTACTTTTGACGGCTACACCTTC. Translating it yields CASSSTFDGYTF.

This clonotype has at least ten counts. This chain joins TRBV6-1 and TRBJ2-7; possibly TRBD2 for D (5 bases). From germline, CDR1 is MNHNS and CDR2 SASEGT. The CDR3 has 14 amino acids. V was cut by 5 bases and J by 7 bases, with 18 bases left in between. The CDR3 loop reads CASSYSGRGGEQYF. CDR3 nucleotides: TGTGCCAGCAGTTACTCTGGTCGGGGTGGGGAGCAGTACTTC.

The rearrangement joins TRBV6-2 or TRBV6-3 to TRBJ1-1; D is uncertain. The V end was cut by 0 bases, the J end by 1 base, with 21 bases between. Germline CDR1 reads MNHEY; CDR2 reads SVGEGT. This CDR3 is 19 amino acids long. As DNA, the CDR3 is TGTGCCAGCAGTTACTCGGCCGAGTCGTGGATGCTTAGGAACACTGAAGCTTTCTTT. Translation gives CASSYSAESWMLRNTEAFF.

The table lists this clonotype with many counts. This chain joins TRBV11-2 and TRBJ1-1; 8 nucleotides agree with TRBD1. Germline assignment: CDR1 SGHAT and CDR2 FQNNGV. J lost 5 bases, V lost 0 bases, and 8 bases had no gene match. CDR3 length equals 16 residues. The DNA of the CDR3 is TGTGCCAGCAGCTTAGATAGACAGGGGAAGCGGACTGAAGCTTTCTTT. Its protein is CASSLDRQGKRTEAFF.

At least ten counts were recorded for this clonotype. This chain joins TRBV6-2 or TRBV6-3 and TRBJ2-7, with a weak D call TRBD1 (6 bases). In germline, CDR1 is MNHEY, CDR2 SVGEGT. The V gene lost 5 bases and the J gene lost 6 bases, with 17 bases spanning the gap. The CDR3 totals 14 residues. The CDR3 region is CASSHQRGRFEQYF. The CDR3 DNA reads TGTGCCAGCAGTCATCAAAGGGGGAGATTCGAGCAGTACTTC.

The chain has TRBV6-2 or TRBV6-3 and TRBJ1-2; TRBD1 might be the D (5 bases). The CDR3 runs 13 residues. Germline CDR1 and CDR2: MNHEY and SVGEGT. V lost 9 bases to trimming and J lost 8 bases, with 19 bases between them. CDR3 DNA sequence: TGTGCCAGTCGGTCCGGGACTGAGCGGGGCTACACCTTC. Translation gives CASRSGTERGYTF.

The genes are TRBV28 and TRBJ1-3; D is unclear. The germline CDR1 and CDR2 sequences are MDHEN and SYDVKM. The V and J ends lost 2 bases and 3 bases respectively, with 11 bases between them. The CDR3 has 15 residues. This chain's CDR3 is CASSLRPGGGNTIYF. CDR3 DNA sequence: TGTGCCAGCAGTTTAAGGCCGGGCGGTGGAAACACCATATATTTT.

This clonotype came up many times. The chain uses TRBV7-2 and TRBJ1-2; 7 nucleotides agree with TRBD1. The V segment lost 5 bases and the J segment 4 bases; nucleotides outside the gene matches: 4. CDR1 and CDR2 (germline): SGHTA, FQGNSA. This CDR3 comprises 13 residues. The chain's CDR3 is CASSMDRSYGYTF. As DNA, the CDR3 is TGTGCCAGCAGCATGGACAGGAGCTATGGCTACACCTTC.

This clonotype has at least ten counts. The V call is TRBV6-2 or TRBV6-3, the J call TRBJ2-1; D is perhaps TRBD1 or TRBD2 (5 bases each). Germline V gives CDR1 MNHEY, CDR2 SVGEGT. The CDR3 totals 12 residues. Trimming stripped 11 bases from V and 2 bases from J, with 10 bases between. This chain's CDR3 is CASGDPYNEQFF. As DNA, the CDR3 is TGTGCCTCCGGGGACCCCTACAATGAGCAGTTCTTC.

The count of this clonotype is one. One junction end disagrees with the germline gene, perhaps due to a read error. J is TRBJ1-5 and V is TRBV12-3 or TRBV12-4; no definite D call. This CDR3 comprises 13 residues. CDR3 DNA sequence: TGTGCCAGCCGTTTGGTTGTAGATCAGCCCCAGCATTTT. Its translation is CASRLVVDQPQHF.

The genes are TRBV4-2 and TRBJ2-2; D uncertain. Trimming shortened V by 0 bases and J by 0 bases, and 11 bases separated the two germline ends. Germline-derived CDR1 and CDR2 are LGHNA and YNFKEQ. This CDR3 contains 17 residues. For the CDR3, the DNA is TGTGCCAGCAGCCAAGAGGGCCCATCTACGAACACCGGGGAGCTGTTTTTT. Translated, it gives CASSQEGPSTNTGELFF.